A selection of T cell receptor beta chains follows, all from one sample in a study of cytomegalovirus exposure and HLA in healthy donors. Some clones are missing from TCRdb's copy, which holds only in-frame ones; the method was immunoSEQ multiplex PCR. The table shows roughly 150,000 clones, with roughly 89% occurring only once. Material: PBMCs. These receptors were taken from a man younger than 35 in good health and CMV-seropositive. CDR3s include the opening cysteine and the closing phenylalanine or tryptophan. The order of the fields is CDR3 length, V gene, clone size, J gene, D gene, CDR3 DNA, CDR3 protein. A D gene is named only where the DNA matches it firmly. Clone size is stated in some rows and not others, as once, few, many or a class when expanded.

16	TRBV7-8	once	TRBJ2-7	NA	TGTGCCAGCAGCCTCCGCCCCTCTAGGTCTCTCTACGAGCAGTACTTC	CASSLRPSRSLYEQYF
14	TRBV5-8	NA	TRBJ2-7	NA	TGTGCCAGCAGCGTAAGGGGGGGTTCCTACGAGCAGTACTTC	CASSVRGGSYEQYF
13	TRBV4-2	NA	TRBJ2-7	TRBD2	TGTGCCAGCAGCCTGGTAGCGGGTGGCGAGCAGTACTTC	CASSLVAGGEQYF
14	TRBV5-1	once	TRBJ1-3	TRBD1	TGCGCCAGCAGCCGCGGGACAGCTGGAAACACCATATATTTT	CASSRGTAGNTIYF
14	TRBV15	NA	TRBJ2-7	TRBD2	TGTGCCACCAGCAGAGAGGGACTAGCTTACGAGCAGTACTTC	CATSREGLAYEQYF
17	TRBV7-9	NA	TRBJ2-3	NA	TGTGCCAGCAGCTATACCGGGACAAGTCCCTTCACAGATACGCAGTATTTT	CASSYTGTSPFTDTQYF
14	TRBV11-3	NA	TRBJ1-1	NA	TGTGCCAGCAGCCCCAGGGGCCAGAACACTGAAGCTTTCTTT	CASSPRGQNTEAFF
13	TRBV7-6	NA	TRBJ1-5	NA	TGTGCCAGCAGCTCAAATAGCAATCAGCCCCAGCATTTT	CASSSNSNQPQHF
16	TRBV7-6	NA	TRBJ2-5	TRBD2	TGTGCCAGCAGCTTAGTTTCGCGGGGGACTAGCGAGACCCAGTACTTC	CASSLVSRGTSETQYF
16	TRBV10-3	NA	TRBJ2-1	TRBD2	TGTGCCATCAGTGCCCAGAGGGGGCTAGCGGGGGATGAGCAGTTCTTC	CAISAQRGLAGDEQFF
14	TRBV28	NA	TRBJ2-2	TRBD1	TGTGCCAGCCATACAGGGGGCAGCACCGGGGAGCTGTTTTTT	CASHTGGSTGELFF
17	TRBV11-2	NA	TRBJ2-1	NA	TGTGCCAGCAGCTTCTCGCAGGTCCTCAGACCCTACAATGAGCAGTTCTTC	CASSFSQVLRPYNEQFF
17	TRBV10-3	NA	TRBJ2-1	TRBD2	TGTGCCATCAGGCGAGATGGGACTAGCGGGAGGGTGGGTGAGCAGTTCTTC	CAIRRDGTSGRVGEQFF
16	TRBV6-4	NA	TRBJ2-1	NA	TGTGCCAGCAGTGACGATGACTTAGCCTTCTACAATGAGCAGTTCTTC	CASSDDDLAFYNEQFF
12	TRBV7-9	NA	TRBJ1-1	NA	TGTGCCAGCAGCTTAGTTAGCCCTGAAGCTTTCTTT	CASSLVSPEAFF
15	TRBV29-1	once	TRBJ1-4	TRBD1	TGCAGCGTTCGTTTCCTCGGGACAGGGAATGAAAAACTGTTTTTT	CSVRFLGTGNEKLFF
17	TRBV27	NA	TRBJ1-2	TRBD1	TGTGCCAGCAGTTACCGACCTTCGACAGGGACTAACTATGGCTACACCTTC	CASSYRPSTGTNYGYTF
17	TRBV7-9	NA	TRBJ2-7	TRBD1	TGTGCCAGCAGCCCCTACTCCGGGACAGGGGAGACCTACGAGCAGTACTTC	CASSPYSGTGETYEQYF
15	TRBV7-4	NA	TRBJ2-3	TRBD1	TGTGCCAGCAGCTCAGACAGGGGGCTACTAGATACGCAGTATTTT	CASSSDRGLLDTQYF
15	TRBV28	NA	TRBJ2-1	TRBD2	TGTGCCAGCAGTTCCCGGAGCGGGAGGTCCTATGAGCAGTTCTTC	CASSSRSGRSYEQFF
14	TRBV6-5	NA	TRBJ1-5	TRBD1	TGTGCCAGCAGTTACCGACAGGGGAGTCAGCCCCAGCATTTT	CASSYRQGSQPQHF
15	TRBV11-3	NA	TRBJ2-1	TRBD2	TGTGCCAGCAGCTTTTCACTAGCGGGAGACAATGAGCAGTTCTTC	CASSFSLAGDNEQFF
14	TRBV10-2	once	TRBJ2-7	NA	TGCGCCAGCAGTGAATCGATGGGAATAGCGGAGCAGTACTTC	CASSESMGIAEQYF
15	TRBV7-6	once	TRBJ2-6	NA	TGTGCCAGCAGTGGTACCGAGTCGGGGGCCAACGTCCTGACTTTC	CASSGTESGANVLTF
15	TRBV5-1	NA	TRBJ2-5	TRBD2	TGCGCCAGCAGCTTGGCCAAGGGAGGGAGGGAGACCCAGTACTTC	CASSLAKGGRETQYF
14	TRBV11-3	NA	TRBJ2-7	TRBD2	TGTGCCAGCACCCCAGGGCACGGGGGGTACGAGCAGTACTTC	CASTPGHGGYEQYF
13	TRBV5-6	NA	TRBJ1-5	NA	TGTGCCAGCGGTCTCGGGGGCAATCAGCCCCAGCATTTT	CASGLGGNQPQHF
13	TRBV11-3	NA	TRBJ1-5	NA	TGTGCCAGCAGCCACAGCAGGGCACAGCCCCAGCATTTT	CASSHSRAQPQHF
15	TRBV5-1	NA	TRBJ2-3	NA	TGCGCCAGCAGCTTTGGAGGGGCTAGCACAGATACGCAGTATTTT	CASSFGGASTDTQYF
17	TRBV2	NA	TRBJ2-3	TRBD2	TGTGCCAGCAGTGGACTAGCGGGAGGTGCTAGCACAGATACGCAGTATTTT	CASSGLAGGASTDTQYF
16	TRBV13	NA	TRBJ2-3	TRBD2	TGTGCCAGCAGCGCCAGGTTCGGACTAGCTGCAGATACGCAGTATTTT	CASSARFGLAADTQYF
15	TRBV5-1	once	TRBJ2-3	NA	TGCGCCAGCAGCCCCCCCGGGAGTGCGGGAGATACGCAGTATTTT	CASSPPGSAGDTQYF
14	TRBV2	once	TRBJ2-7	TRBD2	TGTGCCAGTACTCTAGCGGGAGGAGCCTACGAGCAGTACTTC	CASTLAGGAYEQYF
13	TRBV6-1	NA	TRBJ1-2	NA	TGTGCCAGCAGTTCCGGGACATCCTATGGCTACACCTTC	CASSSGTSYGYTF
13	TRBV5-1	NA	TRBJ2-2	NA	TGCGCCAGCAGCGAGGGAGTGGTCGGGGAGCTGTTTTTT	CASSEGVVGELFF
17	TRBV11-3	NA	TRBJ2-1	TRBD2	TGTGCCAGCAGCTTTAGACCGGGACTAGCGGGAGACTATGAGCAGTTCTTC	CASSFRPGLAGDYEQFF
16	TRBV6-5	NA	TRBJ1-1	NA	TGTGCCAGCAGTTACTCCGGGGGGTATGGGGTAATGGAAGCTTTCTTT	CASSYSGGYGVMEAFF
12	TRBV5-6	NA	TRBJ2-1	NA	TGTGCCAGCAGCCGACAGATCAATGAGCAGTTCTTC	CASSRQINEQFF
14	TRBV6-1	NA	TRBJ1-1	NA	TGTGCCAGCAGCCCTCCCTACGAGAACACTGAAGCTTTCTTT	CASSPPYENTEAFF
11	TRBV20-1	NA	TRBJ2-3	NA	TGCAGTCGCCTAGCCCCGGATACGCAGTATTTT	CSRLAPDTQYF
17	TRBV28	NA	TRBJ2-5	TRBD2	TGTGCCAGCAGTTTTGGACTAGAAGCTAATCGGATGGAGACCCAGTACTTC	CASSFGLEANRMETQYF
16	TRBV4-1	NA	TRBJ2-3	TRBD2	TGCGCCAGCAGCCCCTACCGGACTAGCGGCACAGATACGCAGTATTTT	CASSPYRTSGTDTQYF